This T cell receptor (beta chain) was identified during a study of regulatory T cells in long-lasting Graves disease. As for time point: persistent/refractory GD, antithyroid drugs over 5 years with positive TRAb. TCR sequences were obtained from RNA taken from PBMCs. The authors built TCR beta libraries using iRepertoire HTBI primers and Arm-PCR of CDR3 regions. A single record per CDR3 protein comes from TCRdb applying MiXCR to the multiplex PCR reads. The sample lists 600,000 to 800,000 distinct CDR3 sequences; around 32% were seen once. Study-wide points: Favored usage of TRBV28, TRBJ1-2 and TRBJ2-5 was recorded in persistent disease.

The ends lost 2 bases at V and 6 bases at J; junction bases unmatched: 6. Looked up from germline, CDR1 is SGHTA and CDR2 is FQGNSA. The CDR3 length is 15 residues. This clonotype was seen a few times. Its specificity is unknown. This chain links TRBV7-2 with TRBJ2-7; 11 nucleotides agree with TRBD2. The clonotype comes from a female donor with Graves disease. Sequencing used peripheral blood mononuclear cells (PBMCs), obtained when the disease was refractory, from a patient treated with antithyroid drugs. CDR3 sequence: CASSLTSGSWREQYF. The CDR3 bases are TGTGCCAGCAGCTTAACTAGCGGGAGTTGGCGCGAGCAGTACTTC.